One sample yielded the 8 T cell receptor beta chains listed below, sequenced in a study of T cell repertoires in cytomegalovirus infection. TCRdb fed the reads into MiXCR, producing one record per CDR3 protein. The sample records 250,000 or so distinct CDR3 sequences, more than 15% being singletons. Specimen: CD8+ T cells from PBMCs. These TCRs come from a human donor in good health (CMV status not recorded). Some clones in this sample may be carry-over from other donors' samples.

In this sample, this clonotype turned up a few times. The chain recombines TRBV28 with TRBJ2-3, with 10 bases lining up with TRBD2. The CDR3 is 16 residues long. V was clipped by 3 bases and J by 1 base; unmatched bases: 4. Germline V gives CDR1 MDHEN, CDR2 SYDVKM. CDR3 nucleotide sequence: TGTGCCAGCAGTTTTTTAAGCGGGGGGGGCACAGATACGCAGTATTTT. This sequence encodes CASSFLSGGGTDTQYF.

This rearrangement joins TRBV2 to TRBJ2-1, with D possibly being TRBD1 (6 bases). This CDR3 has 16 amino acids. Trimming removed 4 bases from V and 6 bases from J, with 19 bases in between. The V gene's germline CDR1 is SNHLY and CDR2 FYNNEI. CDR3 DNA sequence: TGTGCCAGCAGTGGCCAGTTGTGGGGGCCGCTCAATGAGCAGTTCTTC. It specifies CASSGQLWGPLNEQFF.

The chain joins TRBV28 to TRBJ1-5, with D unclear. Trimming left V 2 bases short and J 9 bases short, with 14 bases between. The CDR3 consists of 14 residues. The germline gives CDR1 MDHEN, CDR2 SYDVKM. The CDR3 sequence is CASSLEAEIRPQHF. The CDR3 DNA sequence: TGTGCCAGCAGTTTAGAGGCGGAAATCAGGCCCCAGCATTTT.

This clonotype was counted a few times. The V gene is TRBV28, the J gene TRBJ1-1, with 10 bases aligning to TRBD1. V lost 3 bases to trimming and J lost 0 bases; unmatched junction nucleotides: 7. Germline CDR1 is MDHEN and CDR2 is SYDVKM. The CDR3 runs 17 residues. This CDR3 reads CASSFPGTGDMNTEAFF. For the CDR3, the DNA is TGTGCCAGCAGTTTCCCCGGGACAGGGGACATGAACACTGAAGCTTTCTTT.

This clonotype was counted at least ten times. The CDR3 loop reads CASSLDPQETQYF. The CDR3 nucleotides read TGTGCCAGCAGCTTAGACCCGCAAGAGACCCAGTACTTC. V and J are TRBV7-2 and TRBJ2-5; D is uncertain. The CDR3 is 13 residues long. Germline V CDR1 and CDR2: SGHTA, FQGNSA. V was clipped by 1 base and J by 2 bases, with 5 bases between them. The whole variable domain, filled in from reference TRBV7-2 and TRBJ2-5, reads GAGVSQSPSNKVTEKGKDVELRCDPISGHTALYWYRQSLGQGLEFLIYFQGNSAPDKSGLPSDRFSAERTGGSVSTLTIQRTQQEDSAVYLCASSLDPQETQYFGPGTRLLVL.

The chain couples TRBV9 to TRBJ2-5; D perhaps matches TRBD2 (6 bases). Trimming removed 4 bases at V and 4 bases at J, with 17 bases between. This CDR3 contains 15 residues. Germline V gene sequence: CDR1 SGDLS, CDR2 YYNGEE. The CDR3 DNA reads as TGTGCCAGCAGCCCCAGCGGAGGGTTCGGAGAGACCCAGTACTTC. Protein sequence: CASSPSGGFGETQYF.

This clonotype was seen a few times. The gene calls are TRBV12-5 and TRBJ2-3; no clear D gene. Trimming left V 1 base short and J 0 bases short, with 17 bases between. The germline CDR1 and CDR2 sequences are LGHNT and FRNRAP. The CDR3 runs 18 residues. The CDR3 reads CASGLAEPVRSSTDTQYF. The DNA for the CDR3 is TGTGCTAGTGGTTTGGCCGAACCGGTTAGATCAAGCACAGATACGCAGTATTTT. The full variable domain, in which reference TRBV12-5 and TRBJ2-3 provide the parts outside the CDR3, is DARVTQTPRHKVTEMGQEVTMRCQPILGHNTVFWYRQTMMQGLELLAYFRNRAPLDDSGMPKDRFSAEMPDATLATLKIQPSEPRDSAVYFCASGLAEPVRSSTDTQYFGPGTRLTVL.

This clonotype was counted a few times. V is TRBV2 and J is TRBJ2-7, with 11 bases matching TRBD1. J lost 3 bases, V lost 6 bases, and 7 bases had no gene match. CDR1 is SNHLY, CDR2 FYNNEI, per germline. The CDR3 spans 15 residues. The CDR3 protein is CASSGLGTGGYEQYF. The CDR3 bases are TGTGCCAGCAGCGGGCTGGGGACAGGGGGCTACGAGCAGTACTTC. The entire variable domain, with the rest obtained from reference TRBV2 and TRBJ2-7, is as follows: EPEVTQTPSHQVTQMGQEVILRCVPISNHLYFYWYRQILGQKVEFLVSFYNNEISEKSEIFDDQFSVERPDGSNFTLKIRSTKLEDSAMYFCASSGLGTGGYEQYFGPGTRLTVT.